This T cell receptor (beta chain) stems from a study of T cells after yellow fever vaccination. Overall study: Some fractions had low cell numbers, and these were prepared with SMART-Seq v4 Ultra Low Input. General study results and limits: Overlap between CD4 and CD8 compartments was detected for a small share of clonotypes. A weaker but faster secondary response was observed, peaking on day 5 versus 15.

5'RACE template switching generated TCR cDNA, adding a universal primer site and UMIs. MiXCR, applied by TCRdb to the 5' RACE reads, yields one record per CDR3 protein. The sample includes some 120,000 distinct CDR3 sequences, 7.4% of them seen just once. Germline CDR1 is SGHTA and CDR2 is FQGNSA. This CDR3 contains 14 residues. The V and J ends lost 1 base and 3 bases respectively, with 9 bases between them. This clonotype occurred many times. Its antigen is unidentified. The genes are TRBV7-2 and TRBJ1-1, with D possibly being TRBD1 (5 bases). The receptor was isolated from a man between 18 and 35 years old who received the YFV17D yellow fever vaccine. Sequenced material: CD4+ T cells sorted from PBMCs, taken approximately 11 days after the first yellow fever vaccination. The CDR3 coding sequence is TGTGCCAGCAGCTTAGTATGGGGGGACACTGAAGCTTTCTTT. This gives the protein CASSLVWGDTEAFF.